One and the same sample provided the 6 T cell receptor beta chains below, sequenced in a study of T cell responses to AZD1222 COVID-19 vaccine. Profiling relied on immunoSEQ multiplex PCR, and the TCRdb table lists in-frame clones only, not all of them. The table has about 140,000 clones, around nine tenths seen once. This specimen consisted of peripheral blood, obtained 28 days after the second AZD1222 dose. The receptors originated from an adult who received the AZD1222 COVID-19 vaccine.

The rearrangement joins TRBV19 to TRBJ2-5; D uncertain. CDR1 is LNHDA and CDR2 is SQIVND in the germline V gene (reference sequence). The CDR3 contains 14 residues. V lost 3 bases, J lost 4 bases, and 12 bases lay in between. Here the CDR3 DNA reads TGTGCCAGTAGTATTGGCCCACCTCGAGAGACCCAGTACTTC. This gives the protein CASSIGPPRETQYF.

The V gene is TRBV6-5, the J gene TRBJ1-1; D gene ambiguous. The V end lost 7 bases, the J end lost 3 bases, and 18 bases lay between the germline ends. The V gene's germline CDR1 is MNHEY and CDR2 SVGAGI. The CDR3 is made up of 15 amino acids. The CDR3 sequence is CASKGSLGGHTEAFF. CDR3 DNA sequence: TGTGCCAGCAAAGGGTCCCTGGGTGGACACACTGAAGCTTTCTTT.

V usage is TRBV18 and J usage is TRBJ1-1; perhaps TRBD1 as D (5 bases). V lost 6 bases and J lost 8, with 13 bases in between. The germline CDR1 and CDR2 sequences are KGHSH and LQKENI. This CDR3 is built from 12 residues. Here the CDR3 reads CASSPTETEAFF. CDR3 sequence (DNA): TGTGCCAGCTCCCCGACAGAGACAGAAGCTTTCTTT.

This chain joins TRBV5-6 and TRBJ2-7; D unresolved. The CDR3 contains 13 residues. V was pared by 1 base and J by 7 bases, with 12 bases between. The germline V gene encodes CDR1 SGHDT and CDR2 YYEEEE. The CDR3 DNA follows: TGTGCCAGCAGCTTGTATCCAGGCATGGAGCAGTACTTC. It translates to CASSLYPGMEQYF.

The chain carries TRBV27 and TRBJ2-3; TRBD2 matches 10 bases. The germline CDR1 and CDR2 sequences are MNHEY and SMNVEV (reference sequence). The CDR3 has 16 amino acids. With V trimmed by 0 bases and J by 3 bases, 3 bases remained unmatched. DNA of the CDR3: TGTGCCAGCAGTTTATCCCTAGCGGGAGCTACAGATACGCAGTATTTT. Amino acid sequence: CASSLSLAGATDTQYF.

V usage is TRBV24-1 and J usage is TRBJ2-3, with D perhaps TRBD1 (6 bases). The CDR3 is made up of 16 amino acids. Germline-derived CDR1 and CDR2 are KGHDR and SFDVKD. Trimming left V 2 bases short and J 6 bases short, with 17 bases between. The CDR3 here is CATSDSVGQPRDTQYF. In DNA, the CDR3 is TGTGCCACCAGTGATTCAGTAGGACAGCCCCGCGATACGCAGTATTTT.